These 16 T cell receptor beta chains share one sample of origin, sequenced in a study of blood T cell repertoires in COVID-19. Here immunoSEQ multiplex PCR was the method, and the copy in TCRdb shows in-frame clones only, minus some. The table has 50,000 to 75,000 clones, around 77% seen once; the top ten hold about 20%. The sequencing sample was made of peripheral blood. These receptors were collected from a man aged 80 or over with active or convalescent COVID-19.

The genes are TRBV11-1 and TRBJ2-7, with 11 bases lining up with TRBD1. After removal of 2 bases from V and 2 bases from J, the junction contained 5 bases not matched to a gene. The CDR3 is 16 amino acids. Germline CDR1 SGHAT, CDR2 FQDESV (reference sequence). CDR3 bases: TGTGCCAGCAGCTTAAACCCGGGACAGGGGGCCTACGAGCAGTACTTC. Encoded protein: CASSLNPGQGAYEQYF.

This clone was recorded once. The chain carries TRBV29-1 and TRBJ2-6; D not resolved. Germline lookup yields CDR1 SQVTM and CDR2 ANQGSEA. The CDR3 loop spans 15 amino acids. V lost 4 bases and J 2 bases, leaving 12 bases between the germline ends. The CDR3 coding sequence is TGCAGCGTTGGGGCCCCCTGGGCTGGGGCCAACGTCCTGACTTTC. Translating gives CSVGAPWAGANVLTF.

The CDR3 protein is CAWSVELYEQYF. DNA for the CDR3: TGTGCCTGGAGTGTAGAACTATACGAGCAGTACTTC. V gene TRBV30 combines with J gene TRBJ2-7; D gene uncertain. V was trimmed by 0 bases and J by 4 bases, leaving 7 bases between them. Germline loops: CDR1 GTSNPN, CDR2 SVGIG (reference sequence). This CDR3 has 12 amino acids.

V is TRBV5-5 and J is TRBJ1-1, with 11 bases matching TRBD1. The germline gives CDR1 SGHKS, CDR2 YYEKEE (reference sequence). CDR3 length: 13 residues. V was clipped by 4 bases and J by 7 bases; unmatched bases: 3. CDR3 loop: CASSRGQGGEAFF. The CDR3 DNA sequence: TGTGCCAGCAGCCGGGGACAGGGGGGTGAAGCTTTCTTT.

V usage is TRBV5-1 and J usage is TRBJ2-1, with D possibly matching TRBD2 (5 bases). The CDR3 sequence is 16 residues long. Trimming left V 4 bases short and J 3 bases short, with 17 bases between. Germline CDR1 is SGHRS and CDR2 is YFSETQ. The CDR3 DNA is TGCGCCAGCAGCGGCGGAGGAGCCCAATTCTACAATGAGCAGTTCTTC. Amino acid sequence: CASSGGGAQFYNEQFF. The whole variable domain, filled in from reference TRBV5-1 and TRBJ2-1, reads KAGVTQTPRYLIKTRGQQVTLSCSPISGHRSVSWYQQTPGQGLQFLFEYFSETQRNKGNFPGRFSGRQFSNSRSEMNVSTLELGDSALYLCASSGGGAQFYNEQFFGPGTRLTVL.

The chain carries TRBV9 and TRBJ1-1; 7 bases align to TRBD1. V shed 0 bases and J 1 base; nucleotides not matched to a gene: 3. The V gene's germline CDR1 is SGDLS and CDR2 YYNGEE. The CDR3 runs to 15 residues. CDR3 residues: CASSVDRGPNTEAFF. The DNA for the CDR3 is TGTGCCAGCAGCGTAGATAGGGGGCCGAACACTGAAGCTTTCTTT.

This clone was detected ten times or more. The CDR3: CASSFRFGGELFF. CDR3 in DNA: TGTGCCAGCAGCTTTCGTTTCGGCGGGGAGCTGTTTTTT. This chain connects TRBV5-6 to TRBJ2-2, with unresolved D. CDR3 length: 13 amino acids. Germline V CDR1 and CDR2: SGHDT, YYEEEE. Between the trimmed V and J ends, which lost 2 bases and 7 bases, there was a span of 9 bases.

The rearrangement links TRBV12-3 or TRBV12-4 to TRBJ2-7; TRBD1 matches 7 bases. V lost 6 bases and J lost 9; bases outside the gene matches: 11. CDR3 length: 13 residues. DNA for the CDR3: TGTGCCAGCAGAATACAGGGGAGTGGTGGGCAGTACTTC. Protein product: CASRIQGSGGQYF.

The V and J genes are TRBV5-5 and TRBJ2-3, with no clear D. V lost 6 bases and J lost 4, with 15 bases in between. The CDR3 loop spans 14 amino acids. Germline loops: CDR1 SGHKS, CDR2 YYEKEE (reference sequence). The CDR3 DNA is TGTGCCAGCAACTGGCAGGCAGGTTCAGATACGCAGTATTTT. Protein sequence: CASNWQAGSDTQYF.

The rearrangement uses TRBV5-1 and TRBJ2-1; 9 bases fit TRBD2. The CDR3 spans 16 residues. Trimming at V came to 4 bases and at J to 7 bases, leaving 12 bases not matched to a gene. Germline-derived CDR1 and CDR2 are SGHRS and YFSETQ. The chain's CDR3 is CASSPTDSGSANEQFF. The CDR3 nucleotides read TGCGCCAGCAGCCCAACGGATAGCGGGAGTGCAAATGAGCAGTTCTTC.

The gene calls are TRBV9 and TRBJ2-5, with TRBD2 identical over 9 bases. This CDR3 comprises 16 residues. Losses at the gene ends were 0 bases for V and 4 bases for J; bases not matched to a gene: 7. Germline CDR1 reads SGDLS; CDR2 reads YYNGEE. The CDR3 spells CASSVESGGSLETQYF. DNA of the CDR3: TGTGCCAGCAGCGTAGAGAGCGGGGGGAGTTTAGAGACCCAGTACTTC.

The chain joins TRBV4-3 to TRBJ2-2; D may be TRBD2 (7 bases). The CDR3 is made up of 16 amino acids. In germline, CDR1 is LGHNA, CDR2 YSLEER. Deletions cut 0 bases from V and 3 bases from J, with 11 bases between. The DNA for the CDR3 is TGCGCCAGCAGCCAAGATCTGGGGGGGCACACCGGGGAGCTGTTTTTT. Encoded protein: CASSQDLGGHTGELFF.

Only one count was recorded for this clone. The J gene is TRBJ1-4, the V gene TRBV5-6; weak D call: TRBD1 (5 bases). Between the trimmed V and J ends, which lost 3 bases and 5 bases, there was a span of 11 bases. The CDR3 loop spans 14 amino acids. The germline V gene has CDR1 SGHDT and CDR2 YYEEEE. CDR3 residues: CASSSQDVNEKLFF. In DNA, the CDR3 is TGTGCCAGCAGCTCACAGGACGTAAATGAAAAACTGTTTTTT. Full variable domain (rest looked up from reference TRBV5-6 and TRBJ1-4): DAGVTQSPTHLIKTRGQQVTLRCSPKSGHDTVSWYQQALGQGPQFIFQYYEEEERQRGNFPDRFSGHQFPNYSSELNVNALLLGDSALYLCASSSQDVNEKLFFGSGTQLSVL.

The rearrangement joins TRBV19 to TRBJ1-2, with D hard to call. V gave up 5 bases and J gave up 6 bases, with 13 bases separating them. The CDR3 totals 13 residues. In germline, CDR1 is LNHDA, CDR2 SQIVND (reference sequence). CDR3 amino acids: CASSLPRRDGYTF. CDR3 in DNA: TGTGCCAGTAGTCTCCCGAGGAGGGATGGCTACACCTTC.

The chain has TRBV10-3 and TRBJ1-1; D is ambiguous. CDR3 length equals 11 residues. The V and J ends lost 10 bases and 7 bases respectively, with 13 bases between them. CDR1 is ENHRY, CDR2 SYGVKD, per germline. This chain's CDR3 is CATFRLGEAFF. CDR3 coding DNA: TGTGCCACCTTTCGACTGGGTGAAGCTTTCTTT.

This chain uses TRBV2 with TRBJ2-2; 8 bases line up with TRBD1. This CDR3 has 16 residues. Losses at the gene ends were 7 bases for V and 4 bases for J; bases not matched to a gene: 11. Germline V lookup: CDR1 SNHLY, CDR2 FYNNEI. In DNA form, the CDR3 reads TGTGCCAGCACCTCAGGGCGGACAGGGATCACCGGGGAGCTGTTTTTT. Translation: CASTSGRTGITGELFF.